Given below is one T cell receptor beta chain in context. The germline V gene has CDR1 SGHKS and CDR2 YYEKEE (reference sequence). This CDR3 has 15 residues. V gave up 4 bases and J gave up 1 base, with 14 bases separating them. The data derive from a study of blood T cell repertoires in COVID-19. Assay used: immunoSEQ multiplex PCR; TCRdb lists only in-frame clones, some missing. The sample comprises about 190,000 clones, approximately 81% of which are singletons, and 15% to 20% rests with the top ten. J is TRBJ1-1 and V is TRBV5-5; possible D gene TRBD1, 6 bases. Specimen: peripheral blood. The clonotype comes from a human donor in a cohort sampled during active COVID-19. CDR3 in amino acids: CASSGLRGRNTEAFF. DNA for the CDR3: TGTGCCAGCAGCGGATTGAGGGGGAGGAACACTGAAGCTTTCTTT.